In its sample, the clone carrying this TCR beta chain was seen once. The data were obtained in a study of CD8 T cells in Susac syndrome. The germline V gene has CDR1 KGHDR and CDR2 SFDVKD. CDR3 length: 13 residues. V lost 9 bases to trimming and J lost 2 bases; unmatched junction nucleotides: 4. The RNA input was 0.5 to 1 ug, and it was reverse transcribed with random hexamers. Each CDR3 protein is one row after TCRdb ran MiXCR on the immunoSEQ multiplex PCR reads. The sample carries around 25,000 distinct CDR3 sequences, over 85% recorded once. Sample: CD8+ T cells from PBMCs. The sequence was collected from a human donor with Susac syndrome. The chain recombines TRBV24-1 with TRBJ2-3, with 7 bases lining up with TRBD1. The CDR3 reads CATWDRSTDTQYF. The CDR3 DNA is TGTGCCACCTGGGACAGATCCACAGATACGCAGTATTTT.